This T cell receptor beta chain was recovered during a study of T cell clonotyping in hematopoietic cell transplantation (dated by TCRdb to the early 2020s). Regarding the research as a whole: Pretransplant samples from recipients were collected after cytoreduction. A total of 120 to 150 blood samples were gathered in the study from roughly 40 consecutive transplant recipients along with their related donors. Patients were recruited between late 2015 and 2017 and followed until late 2020 or death.

The time point label, as the study defines it: recipient sample about 28 days before transplant, after cytoreduction. Blood samples were obtained from recipients approximately 28 days before transplant and at days 30, 100 and 180 after transplant. Nuclei Lysis Solution was used to extract genomic DNA from fresh or cryopreserved unfractionated peripheral blood mononuclear cells. CDR1 and CDR2, looked up from the germline V gene (reference sequence), are MNHEY and SMNVEV. The CDR3 sequence holds 18 residues, the cysteine and phenylalanine included. Just the 54-base CDR3 DNA is kept, in frame starting at base 1. V is cut back by 5 bases and J by 3 bases, with 12 bases in the junction unmatched. TCR beta CDR3 regions were amplified from genomic DNA with the immunoSEQ assay, a bias-controlled multiplex PCR using V- and J-specific primers. A second PCR step added a proprietary barcode and Illumina adapter sequences to the CDR3 amplicons. CDR3 libraries were sequenced on an Illumina MiSeq instrument. The original pipeline was this. Export and quality control were done with immunoSEQ Analyzer 3.0, while downstream analyses used R Bioconductor and Immunarch. Only productive rearrangements in the normalized downsampled data set were used to calculate repertoire metrics. Clonotypes larger than 5 templates in the normalized cohort were defined as pathologically expanded. Repertoire diversity was measured with the Inverse Simpson Index. The non-normalized data set was used for CMV-specificity analyses so that all clonotypes could be captured. TCRdb's version of the immuneACCESS table is confined to in-frame rearrangements and falls short of the full clone set. An unresolved V gene accounts for under half of the shortfall where checked; the remainder is of unknown origin. V and J calls and clone size are given by that table; D and trimming were obtained from the DNA. The table for this sample lists tens of thousands of clones; 70% to 80% of them were counted only once. Clones ranked in the top ten supply less than 7.5% of the sample.

Here is what the overall study found, with its caveats: The sample size was limited, and CD4 and CD8 repertoire contributions could not be separated because cells were not sorted. Inverse Simpson Index values from donors and from recipients before transplant predicted broader TCR repertoire diversity after transplant. After transplant, TCR diversity in recipients dropped, and pathologically expanded clonotypes climbed progressively between day 30 and day 180. Overlap with donor repertoires was found for only a small fraction of recipient repertoires, with over 95% found to appear de novo at the given depth.

As to this clone: There is no known antigen for this receptor. No base-level quality is on record; no much larger clone is a single base apart.

The receptor chain draws on TRBV27 and TRBJ2-1, and 11 bases in between align with TRBD1. This clonotype was obtained from a woman in her 30s with chronic myeloid leukemia. Some clones in this sample may be carry-over from other donors' samples. The material was peripheral blood mononuclear cells, obtained before stem cell transplant. CDR3 reads: CASSPPVVGTGGYNEQFF. The sequenced DNA: TGTGCCAGCAGTCCCCCAGTAGTCGGGACAGGGGGCTACAATGAGCAGTTCTTC.